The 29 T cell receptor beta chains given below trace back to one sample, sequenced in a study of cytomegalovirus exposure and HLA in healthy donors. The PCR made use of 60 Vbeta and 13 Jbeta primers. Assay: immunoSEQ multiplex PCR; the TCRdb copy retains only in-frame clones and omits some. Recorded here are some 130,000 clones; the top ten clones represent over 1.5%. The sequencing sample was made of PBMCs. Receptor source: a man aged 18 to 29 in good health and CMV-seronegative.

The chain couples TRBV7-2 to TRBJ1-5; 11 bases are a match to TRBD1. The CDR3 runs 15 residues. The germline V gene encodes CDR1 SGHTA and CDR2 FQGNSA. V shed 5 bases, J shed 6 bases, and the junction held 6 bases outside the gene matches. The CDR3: CASSHGQGARQPQHF. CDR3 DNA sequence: TGTGCCAGCAGCCATGGACAGGGGGCGCGTCAGCCCCAGCATTTT.

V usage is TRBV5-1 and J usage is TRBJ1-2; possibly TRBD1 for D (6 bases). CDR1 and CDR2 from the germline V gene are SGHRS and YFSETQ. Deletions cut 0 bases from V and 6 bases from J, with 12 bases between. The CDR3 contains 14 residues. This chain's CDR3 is CASSLEDSPDGYTF. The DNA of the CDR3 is TGCGCCAGCAGCTTGGAGGACAGCCCGGATGGCTACACCTTC.

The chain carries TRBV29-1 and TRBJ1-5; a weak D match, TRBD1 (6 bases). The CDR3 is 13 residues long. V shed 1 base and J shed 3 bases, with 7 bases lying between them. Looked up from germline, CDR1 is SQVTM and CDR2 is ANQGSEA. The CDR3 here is CSVEVGANQPQHF. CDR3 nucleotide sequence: TGCAGCGTTGAAGTGGGGGCCAATCAGCCCCAGCATTTT. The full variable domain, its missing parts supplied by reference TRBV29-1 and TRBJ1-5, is SAVISQKPSRDICQRGTSLTIQCQVDSQVTMMFWYRQQPGQSLTLIATANQGSEATYESGFVIDKFPISRPNLTFSTLTVSNMSPEDSSIYLCSVEVGANQPQHFGDGTRLSIL.

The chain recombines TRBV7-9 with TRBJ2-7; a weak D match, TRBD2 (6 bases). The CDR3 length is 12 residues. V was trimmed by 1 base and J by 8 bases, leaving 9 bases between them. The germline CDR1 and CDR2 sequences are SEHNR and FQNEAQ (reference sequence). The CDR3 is CASSLGGVKQYF. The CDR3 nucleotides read TGTGCCAGCAGCTTAGGGGGGGTCAAGCAGTACTTC.

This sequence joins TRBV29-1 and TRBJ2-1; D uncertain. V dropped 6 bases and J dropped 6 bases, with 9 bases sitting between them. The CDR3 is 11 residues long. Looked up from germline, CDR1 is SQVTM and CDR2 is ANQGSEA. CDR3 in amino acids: CSVPWSNEQFF. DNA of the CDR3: TGCAGCGTCCCGTGGAGCAATGAGCAGTTCTTC.

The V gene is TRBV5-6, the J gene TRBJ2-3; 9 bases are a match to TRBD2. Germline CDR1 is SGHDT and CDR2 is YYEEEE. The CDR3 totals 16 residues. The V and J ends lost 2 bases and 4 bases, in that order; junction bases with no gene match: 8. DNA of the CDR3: TGTGCCAGCAGCTTTAGGATAGCGGGGGCTTCAGATACGCAGTATTTT. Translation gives CASSFRIAGASDTQYF.

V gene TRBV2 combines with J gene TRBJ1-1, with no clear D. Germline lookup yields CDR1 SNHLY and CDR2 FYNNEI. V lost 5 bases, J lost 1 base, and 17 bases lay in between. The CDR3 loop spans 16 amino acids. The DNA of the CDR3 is TGTGCCAGCAGTCACCCTCGGGAGGCCGGGAACACTGAAGCTTTCTTT. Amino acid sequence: CASSHPREAGNTEAFF.

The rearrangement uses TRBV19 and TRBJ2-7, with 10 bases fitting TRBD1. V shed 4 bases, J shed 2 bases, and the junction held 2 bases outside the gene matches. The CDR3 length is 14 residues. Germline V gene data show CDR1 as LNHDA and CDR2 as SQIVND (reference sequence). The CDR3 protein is CASSTGTGAYEQYF. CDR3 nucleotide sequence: TGTGCCAGTAGTACCGGGACAGGGGCCTACGAGCAGTACTTC.

CDR3 nucleotides: TGTGCCAGCTCCACTCATACGGAGCAGTACTTC. It translates to CASSTHTEQYF. The J gene is TRBJ2-7, the V gene TRBV7-2, with D hard to call. The length of the CDR3 is 11 residues. Germline lookup yields CDR1 SGHTA and CDR2 FQGNSA. Deletions cut 8 bases from V and 7 bases from J, with 12 bases between.

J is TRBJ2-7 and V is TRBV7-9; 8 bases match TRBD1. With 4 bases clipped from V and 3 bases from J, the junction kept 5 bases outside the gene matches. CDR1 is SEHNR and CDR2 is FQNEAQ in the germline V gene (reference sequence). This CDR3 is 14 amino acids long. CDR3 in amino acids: CASSSGTGFYEQYF. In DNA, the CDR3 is TGTGCCAGCAGCTCCGGGACAGGCTTCTACGAGCAGTACTTC.

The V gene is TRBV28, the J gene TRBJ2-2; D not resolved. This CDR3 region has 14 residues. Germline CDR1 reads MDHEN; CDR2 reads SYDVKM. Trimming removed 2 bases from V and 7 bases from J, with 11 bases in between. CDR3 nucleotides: TGTGCCAGCAGTTTAAGAGGTGGTGGCGGGGAGCTGTTTTTT. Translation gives CASSLRGGGGELFF.

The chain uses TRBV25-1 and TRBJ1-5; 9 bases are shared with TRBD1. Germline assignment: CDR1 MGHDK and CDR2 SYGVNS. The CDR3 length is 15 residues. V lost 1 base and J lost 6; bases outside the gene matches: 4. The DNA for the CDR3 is TGTGCCAGCAGTGAATCAGGGACAGGGATTCAGCCCCAGCATTTT. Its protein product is CASSESGTGIQPQHF.

The CDR3 bases are TGTGCCAGCAGTGAAATGAGGATTTCTAATTCACCCCTCCACTTT. It encodes CASSEMRISNSPLHF. The rearrangement uses TRBV6-1 and TRBJ1-6; D uncertain. This CDR3 has 15 residues. Germline CDR1 is MNHNS and CDR2 is SASEGT. The V and J ends lost 2 bases and 6 bases respectively, with 11 bases between them.

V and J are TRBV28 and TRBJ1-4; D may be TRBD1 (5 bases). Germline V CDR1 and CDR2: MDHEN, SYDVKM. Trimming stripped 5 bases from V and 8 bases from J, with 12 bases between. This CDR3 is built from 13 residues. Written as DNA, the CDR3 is TGTGCCAGCAGTCCAGGGAGGTGGGAAAAACTGTTTTTT. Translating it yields CASSPGRWEKLFF.

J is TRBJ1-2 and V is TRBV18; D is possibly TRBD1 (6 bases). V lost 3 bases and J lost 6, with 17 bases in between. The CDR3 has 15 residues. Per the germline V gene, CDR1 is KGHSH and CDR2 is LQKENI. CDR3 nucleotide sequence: TGTGCCAGCTCACCGATAACAGGGACCCTAAATGGCTACACCTTC. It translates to CASSPITGTLNGYTF.

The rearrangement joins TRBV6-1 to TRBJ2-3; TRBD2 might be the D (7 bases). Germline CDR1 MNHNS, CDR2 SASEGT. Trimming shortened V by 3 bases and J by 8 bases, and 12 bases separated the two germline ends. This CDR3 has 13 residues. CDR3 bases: TGTGCCAGCAGTGAGAAGGGGGGGGCTACGCAGTATTTT. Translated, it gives CASSEKGGATQYF.

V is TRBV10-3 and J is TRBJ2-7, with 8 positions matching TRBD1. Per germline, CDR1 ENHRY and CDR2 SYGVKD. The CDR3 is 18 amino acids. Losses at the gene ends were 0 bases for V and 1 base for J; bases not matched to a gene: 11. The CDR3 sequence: CAISESIVIGQGSYEQYF. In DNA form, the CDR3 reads TGTGCCATCAGTGAGTCGATTGTTATAGGACAGGGATCCTACGAGCAGTACTTC.

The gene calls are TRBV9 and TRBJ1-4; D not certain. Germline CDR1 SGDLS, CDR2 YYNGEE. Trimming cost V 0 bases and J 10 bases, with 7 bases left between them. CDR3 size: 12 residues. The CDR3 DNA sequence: TGTGCCAGCAGCGTAGTAGGCGGAAAACTGTTTTTT. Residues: CASSVVGGKLFF.

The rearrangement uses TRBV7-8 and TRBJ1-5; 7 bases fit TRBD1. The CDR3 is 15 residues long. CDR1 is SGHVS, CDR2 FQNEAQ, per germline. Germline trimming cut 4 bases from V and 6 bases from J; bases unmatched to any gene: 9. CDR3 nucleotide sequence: TGTGCCAGCAGCTCACTACAGGGGCCCAGTCAGCCCCAGCATTTT. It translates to CASSSLQGPSQPQHF.

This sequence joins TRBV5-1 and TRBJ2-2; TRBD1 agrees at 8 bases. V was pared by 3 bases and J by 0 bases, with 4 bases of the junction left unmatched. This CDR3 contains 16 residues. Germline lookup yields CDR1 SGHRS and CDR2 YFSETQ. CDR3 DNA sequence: TGCGCCAGCAGCTCACGGACAGGGACGAACACCGGGGAGCTGTTTTTT. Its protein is CASSSRTGTNTGELFF.

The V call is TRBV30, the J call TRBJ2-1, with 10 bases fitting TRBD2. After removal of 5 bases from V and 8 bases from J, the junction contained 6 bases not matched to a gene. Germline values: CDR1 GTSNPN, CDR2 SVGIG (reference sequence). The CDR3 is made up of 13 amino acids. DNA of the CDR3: TGTGCCTGGGAGCGGGGGGGCCACCATGAGCAGTTCTTC. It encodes CAWERGGHHEQFF. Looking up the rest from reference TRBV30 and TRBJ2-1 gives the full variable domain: SQTIHQWPATLVQPVGSPLSLECTVEGTSNPNLYWYRQAAGRGLQLLFYSVGIGQISSEVPQNLSASRPQDRQFILSSKKLLLSDSGFYLCAWERGGHHEQFFGPGTRLTVL.

CDR3 nucleotides: TGTGCCAGCTCACCACAGGGGGCGAGCAATCAGCCCCAGCATTTT. It translates to CASSPQGASNQPQHF. This chain uses TRBV18 with TRBJ1-5; 7 bases map to TRBD1. Losses at the gene ends were 1 base for V and 1 base for J; bases not matched to a gene: 1. This CDR3 has 15 amino acids. Germline assignment: CDR1 KGHSH and CDR2 LQKENI.

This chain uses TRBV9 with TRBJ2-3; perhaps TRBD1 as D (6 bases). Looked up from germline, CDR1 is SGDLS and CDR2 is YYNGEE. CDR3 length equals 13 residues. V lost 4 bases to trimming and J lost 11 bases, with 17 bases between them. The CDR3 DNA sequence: TGTGCCAGCAGCTCTTCCGGGGACATCGGGCAGTATTTT. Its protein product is CASSSSGDIGQYF.

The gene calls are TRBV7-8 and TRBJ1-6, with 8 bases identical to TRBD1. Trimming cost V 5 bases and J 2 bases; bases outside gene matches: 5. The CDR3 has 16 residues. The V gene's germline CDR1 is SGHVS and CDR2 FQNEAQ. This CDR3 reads CASSGTGGPYNSPLHF. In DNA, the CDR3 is TGTGCCAGCAGCGGTACAGGGGGGCCCTATAATTCACCCCTCCACTTT.

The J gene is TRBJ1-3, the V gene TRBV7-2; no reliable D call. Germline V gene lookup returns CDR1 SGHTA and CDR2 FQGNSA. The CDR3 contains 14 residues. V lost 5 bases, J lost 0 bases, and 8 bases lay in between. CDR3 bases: TGTGCCAGCAGCGTACAGATCTCTGGAAACACCATATATTTT. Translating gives CASSVQISGNTIYF. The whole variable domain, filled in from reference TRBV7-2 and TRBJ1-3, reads GAGVSQSPSNKVTEKGKDVELRCDPISGHTALYWYRQSLGQGLEFLIYFQGNSAPDKSGLPSDRFSAERTGGSVSTLTIQRTQQEDSAVYLCASSVQISGNTIYFGEGSWLTVV.

The CDR3 DNA sequence: TGTGCCAGCAGTTACGGCGAGGGGAACACCGGGGAGCTGTTTTTT. Its translation: CASSYGEGNTGELFF. The chain employs TRBV6-5 and TRBJ2-2, with a possible D match to TRBD2 (5 bases). Trimming shortened V by 2 bases and J by 1 base, and 8 bases separated the two germline ends. Germline CDR1 and CDR2: MNHEY and SVGAGI. The CDR3 runs 15 residues.

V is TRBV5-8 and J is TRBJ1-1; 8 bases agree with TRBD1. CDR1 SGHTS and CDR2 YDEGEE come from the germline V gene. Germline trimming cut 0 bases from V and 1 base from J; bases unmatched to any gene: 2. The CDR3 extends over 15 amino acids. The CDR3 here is CASSLGTGKNTEAFF. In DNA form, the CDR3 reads TGTGCCAGCAGCTTGGGGACAGGGAAGAACACTGAAGCTTTCTTT.

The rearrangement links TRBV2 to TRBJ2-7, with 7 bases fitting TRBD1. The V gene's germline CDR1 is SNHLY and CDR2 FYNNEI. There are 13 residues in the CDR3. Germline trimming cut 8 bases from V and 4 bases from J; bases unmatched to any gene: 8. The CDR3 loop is CASDRDNGYEQYF. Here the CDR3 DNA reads TGTGCCAGCGACAGGGATAACGGTTACGAGCAGTACTTC.

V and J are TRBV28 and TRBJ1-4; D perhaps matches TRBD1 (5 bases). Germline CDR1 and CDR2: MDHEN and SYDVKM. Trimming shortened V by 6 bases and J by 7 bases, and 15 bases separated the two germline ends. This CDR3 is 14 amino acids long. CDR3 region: CASSPGGIGEKLFF. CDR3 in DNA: TGTGCCAGCAGCCCGGGGGGGATTGGTGAAAAACTGTTTTTT.